These 30 T cell receptor beta chains were sequenced from one sample in a study of shared clonotypes between healthy human individuals. TCRdb's copy holds only in-frame clones and misses some; the assay was immunoSEQ multiplex PCR. The sample consists of roughly 1.4 million clones, 98% of them appearing once. Sequenced sample: naive CD4+ T cells sorted from blood. As to subset: CD45RA+ positively selected. The receptors were gathered from a man under 40 in good health.

The rearrangement links TRBV2 to TRBJ1-1, with D unclear. The CDR3 runs 12 residues. V lost 4 bases and J 1 base, leaving 4 bases between the germline ends. Germline CDR1 reads SNHLY; CDR2 reads FYNNEI. CDR3 amino acids: CASSAWNTEAFF. The DNA for the CDR3 is TGTGCCAGCAGTGCCTGGAACACTGAAGCTTTCTTT.

This clone appeared a single time. This chain links TRBV19 with TRBJ2-1; no reliable D call. With 5 bases removed from V and 8 bases from J, the gap between germline ends came to 10 bases. The germline V gene encodes CDR1 LNHDA and CDR2 SQIVND (reference sequence). The CDR3 length is 12 residues. The CDR3: CASSPGRDEQFF. The CDR3 DNA reads TGTGCCAGTAGTCCGGGTCGGGATGAGCAGTTCTTC.

The chain couples TRBV6-6 to TRBJ2-7, with 7 nucleotides matching TRBD2. CDR1 is MNHNY and CDR2 is SVGAGI in the germline V gene (reference sequence). The J segment lost 2 bases and the V segment lost 0 bases, leaving 7 bases of the junction unmatched. There are 16 residues in the CDR3. The CDR3 DNA reads TGTGCCAGCAGTTACTCGGAAGCGGGACGTGCCTACGAGCAGTACTTC. It translates to CASSYSEAGRAYEQYF.

The chain combines TRBV18 with TRBJ1-2; TRBD1 matches at 8 bases. Unmatched junction bases numbered 9, after V lost 2 bases and J lost 4 bases. This CDR3 has 16 residues. CDR1 is KGHSH and CDR2 is LQKENI in the germline V gene. The CDR3, as DNA: TGTGCCAGCTCACCAGGGCAGGGGGCTCGGAGCTATGGCTACACCTTC. This encodes CASSPGQGARSYGYTF.

This clone was seen a single time. The rearrangement uses TRBV5-1 and TRBJ2-7; the D call may be TRBD1 or TRBD2 (5 bases each). Germline V gene lookup returns CDR1 SGHRS and CDR2 YFSETQ. V lost 2 bases to trimming and J lost 2 bases, with 20 bases between them. The CDR3 runs to 17 residues. Here the CDR3 reads CASSFEIHEGNPYEQYF. The DNA of the CDR3 is TGCGCCAGCAGCTTCGAAATTCATGAGGGGAATCCCTACGAGCAGTACTTC.

The V and J genes are TRBV5-1 and TRBJ1-1; TRBD1 matches 10 bases. CDR3 length: 14 residues. The V gene's germline CDR1 is SGHRS and CDR2 YFSETQ. The J segment lost 5 bases and the V segment lost 4 bases, leaving 5 bases of the junction unmatched. The CDR3 DNA reads TGCGCCAGCAGCACCGGGACAGGGGAGACTGAAGCTTTCTTT. Translating gives CASSTGTGETEAFF.

The chain couples TRBV5-1 to TRBJ2-6; a weak D match, TRBD1 (5 bases). This CDR3 is 14 amino acids long. Trimming left V 5 bases short and J 2 bases short, with 8 bases between. Germline V gives CDR1 SGHRS, CDR2 YFSETQ. The CDR3 DNA reads TGCGCCAGCAGGGACAACCCTGGGGCCAACGTCCTGACTTTC. This encodes CASRDNPGANVLTF. Filled out from reference TRBV5-1 and TRBJ2-6, the complete variable domain reads KAGVTQTPRYLIKTRGQQVTLSCSPISGHRSVSWYQQTPGQGLQFLFEYFSETQRNKGNFPGRFSGRQFSNSRSEMNVSTLELGDSALYLCASRDNPGANVLTFGAGSRLTVL.

This clone was seen a single time. The rearrangement links TRBV6-5 to TRBJ1-2; D might be TRBD1 (5 bases). Trimming took off 5 bases at V and 2 bases at J, with 9 bases between the two ends. This CDR3 region has 13 residues. Germline assignment: CDR1 MNHEY and CDR2 SVGAGI. CDR3 sequence (DNA): TGTGCCAGCAGTGCTTGGGACAACTATGGCTACACCTTC. Protein: CASSAWDNYGYTF.

V is TRBV5-1 and J is TRBJ2-3; D is undetermined. The V end was cut by 5 bases, the J end by 2 bases, with 9 bases between. The CDR3 covers 13 residues. Germline V lookup: CDR1 SGHRS, CDR2 YFSETQ. This CDR3 is CASRSTATDTQYF. The CDR3 bases are TGCGCCAGCAGGTCCACAGCCACAGATACGCAGTATTTT.

This chain uses TRBV7-9 with TRBJ1-1; 7 bases agree with TRBD1. This CDR3 is built from 14 residues. Germline values: CDR1 SEHNR, CDR2 FQNEAQ (reference sequence). V was clipped by 3 bases and J by 2 bases; unmatched bases: 3. The CDR3 nucleotides are TGTGCCAGCAGCTTGGACAGGACTAACACTGAAGCTTTCTTT. Amino acids: CASSLDRTNTEAFF.

The chain carries TRBV28 and TRBJ2-5, with D maybe TRBD2 (7 bases). The CDR3 sequence is 17 residues long. Germline lookup yields CDR1 MDHEN and CDR2 SYDVKM. The V and J ends lost 4 bases and 5 bases respectively, with 23 bases between them. CDR3 loop: CASSSDRTGTTYETQYF. CDR3 nucleotide sequence: TGTGCCAGCAGTTCGGACAGAACCGGGACTACCTATGAGACCCAGTACTTC.

The CDR3 region is CASSYGGARYEQYF. CDR3 DNA sequence: TGTGCCAGCAGTTACGGAGGTGCGAGGTACGAGCAGTACTTC. This chain connects TRBV6-5 to TRBJ2-7; maybe TRBD2 (5 bases). Trimming took 2 bases from V and 4 from J, leaving 12 bases between them. The CDR3 is 14 residues long. Per the germline V gene, CDR1 is MNHEY and CDR2 is SVGAGI.

The chain couples TRBV27 to TRBJ2-6; 10 nucleotides match TRBD1. The trim removed 2 bases at V and 1 base at J, leaving 2 bases unmatched. The CDR3 runs to 17 residues. The V gene's germline CDR1 is MNHEY and CDR2 SMNVEV (reference sequence). The CDR3 sequence is CASSLRTGGSGANVLTF. In DNA form, the CDR3 reads TGTGCCAGCAGTTTACGGACAGGGGGGTCTGGGGCCAACGTCCTGACTTTC. The full variable domain, its missing parts supplied by reference TRBV27 and TRBJ2-6, is EAQVTQNPRYLITVTGKKLTVTCSQNMNHEYMSWYRQDPGLGLRQIYYSMNVEVTDKGDVPEGYKVSRKEKRNFPLILESPSPNQTSLYFCASSLRTGGSGANVLTFGAGSRLTVL.

This chain's CDR3 is CASSYGLAGAGELFF. The CDR3 DNA follows: TGTGCCAGCAGTTACGGACTAGCGGGTGCCGGGGAGCTGTTTTTT. V is TRBV6-5 and J is TRBJ2-2, with 11 nucleotides matching TRBD2. The germline V gene has CDR1 MNHEY and CDR2 SVGAGI. The length of the CDR3 is 15 residues. Trimming removed 2 bases from V and 6 bases from J; junction bases left unmatched: 2.

This chain joins TRBV30 and TRBJ2-7; D not resolved. Per the germline V gene, CDR1 is GTSNPN and CDR2 is SVGIG (reference sequence). The CDR3 runs 11 residues. Trimming left V 8 bases short and J 3 bases short, with 11 bases between. CDR3 sequence (DNA): TGTGCCGGGCCCGGCGTCTACGAGCAGTACTTC. This translates into CAGPGVYEQYF.

This chain connects TRBV28 to TRBJ1-4, with D unclear. Trimming took 7 bases from V and 3 from J, leaving 6 bases between them. Germline V gene sequence: CDR1 MDHEN, CDR2 SYDVKM. This CDR3 has 12 residues. The CDR3 DNA is TGTGCCAGCACAGGACCTAATGAAAAACTGTTTTTT. Its translation: CASTGPNEKLFF.

The V call is TRBV20-1, the J call TRBJ1-2; no reliable D call. The CDR3 has 8 amino acids. Looked up from germline, CDR1 is DFQATT and CDR2 is SNEGSKA (reference sequence). In nucleotides, the CDR3 is TGCAGACCGTACGGCTACACCTTC. Protein: CRPYGYTF.

This chain joins TRBV5-5 and TRBJ2-7, with D possibly being TRBD1 (5 bases). The CDR3 contains 15 residues. CDR1 and CDR2 from the germline V gene are SGHKS and YYEKEE (reference sequence). The V end lost 2 bases, the J end lost 3 bases, and 15 bases lay between the germline ends. DNA for the CDR3: TGTGCCAGCAGCTTTGGGCAGGGCCTCTACTACGAGCAGTACTTC. It is translated as CASSFGQGLYYEQYF.

CDR3 nucleotides: TGTGCCAGCAGCAACAAACGGGACGGAGCCTACGAGCAGTACTTC. Residues: CASSNKRDGAYEQYF. The V gene is TRBV7-9, the J gene TRBJ2-7, with D perhaps being TRBD1 or TRBD2 (5 bases each). V gave up 5 bases and J gave up 2 bases, with 16 bases separating them. The germline CDR1 and CDR2 sequences are SEHNR and FQNEAQ (reference sequence). This CDR3 comprises 15 residues. The variable domain in full, completed from reference TRBV7-9 and TRBJ2-7, reads DTGVSQNPRHKITKRGQNVTFRCDPISEHNRLYWYRQTLGQGPEFLTYFQNEAQLEKSRLLSDRFSAERPKGSFSTLEIQRTEQGDSAMYLCASSNKRDGAYEQYFGPGTRLTVT.

This rearrangement joins TRBV18 to TRBJ1-1, with D maybe TRBD1 (5 bases). The germline CDR1 and CDR2 sequences are KGHSH and LQKENI. The CDR3 covers 14 residues. The V end lost 2 bases, the J end lost 6 bases, and 13 bases lay between the germline ends. CDR3 sequence: CASSPRGERAEAFF. CDR3 sequence (DNA): TGTGCCAGCTCACCAAGGGGTGAGAGGGCTGAAGCTTTCTTT.

As DNA, the CDR3 is TGTGCCAGCAGCGTAAAGACTAAATCCGAGGCCAATGAGCAGTTCTTC. Its protein is CASSVKTKSEANEQFF. J is TRBJ2-1 and V is TRBV5-4; possibly TRBD2 for D (5 bases). The CDR3 loop spans 16 amino acids. V was trimmed by 4 bases and J by 6 bases, leaving 20 bases between them. Germline V gives CDR1 SGHNT, CDR2 YYREEE (reference sequence). The entire variable domain, with the rest obtained from reference TRBV5-4 and TRBJ2-1, is as follows: ETGVTQSPTHLIKTRGQQVTLRCSSQSGHNTVSWYQQALGQGPQFIFQYYREEENGRGNFPPRFSGLQFPNYSSELNVNALELDDSALYLCASSVKTKSEANEQFFGPGTRLTVL.

V gene TRBV4-2 combines with J gene TRBJ2-7; D may be TRBD1 (5 bases). Germline lookup yields CDR1 LGHNA and CDR2 YNFKEQ. The V and J ends lost 1 base and 4 bases respectively, with 17 bases between them. The CDR3 totals 16 residues. CDR3 region: CASSQGGSTTVYEQYF. The DNA of the CDR3 is TGTGCCAGCAGCCAAGGGGGCAGTACTACAGTATACGAGCAGTACTTC.

J is TRBJ2-2 and V is TRBV27; the match to TRBD1 covers 12 bases. The CDR3 has 18 residues. The germline gives CDR1 MNHEY, CDR2 SMNVEV (reference sequence). The V segment lost 5 bases and the J segment 0 bases; nucleotides outside the gene matches: 7. The CDR3 loop is CASSTKGQGAANTGELFF. The CDR3 DNA reads TGTGCCAGCAGTACTAAGGGACAGGGGGCAGCGAACACCGGGGAGCTGTTTTTT.

The CDR3 DNA reads as TGTGCCAGCAGCTTAGCGGGTTATTTCTCCCAAGAGACCCAGTACTTC. Amino acids: CASSLAGYFSQETQYF. V is TRBV7-6 and J is TRBJ2-5; D unresolved. Between the trimmed V and J ends, which lost 0 bases and 1 base, there was a span of 12 bases. The CDR3 has 16 residues. CDR1 and CDR2 (germline): SGHVS, FNYEAQ.

J is TRBJ2-7 and V is TRBV30; 7 nucleotides match TRBD1. Germline-derived CDR1 and CDR2 are GTSNPN and SVGIG (reference sequence). This CDR3 contains 13 residues. J lost 0 bases, V lost 7 bases, and 6 bases had no gene match. As DNA, the CDR3 is TGTGCCTTTCTGGACAGGAGCTCCTACGAGCAGTACTTC. It specifies CAFLDRSSYEQYF.

The rearrangement uses TRBV6-1 and TRBJ1-4; the D gene is possibly TRBD1 (5 bases). The CDR3 has 13 amino acids. Per the germline V gene, CDR1 is MNHNS and CDR2 is SASEGT. Trimming shortened V by 8 bases and J by 6 bases, and 13 bases separated the two germline ends. The CDR3 here is CASGIRGDEKLFF. For the CDR3, the DNA is TGTGCCAGCGGGATTAGGGGAGATGAAAAACTGTTTTTT.

The V and J genes are TRBV9 and TRBJ1-4; the D is unclear. The CDR3 totals 13 residues. Germline assignment: CDR1 SGDLS and CDR2 YYNGEE. V lost 0 bases and J 8 bases, leaving 8 bases between the germline ends. Here the CDR3 reads CASSVGGKEKLFF. The CDR3 bases are TGTGCCAGCAGCGTAGGTGGTAAAGAAAAACTGTTTTTT. The full variable domain, rest sourced from reference TRBV9 and TRBJ1-4, is DSGVTQTPKHLITATGQRVTLRCSPRSGDLSVYWYQQSLDQGLQFLIQYYNGEERAKGNILERFSAQQFPDLHSELNLSSLELGDSALYFCASSVGGKEKLFFGSGTQLSVL.

A note on this clone: Other DNA sequences of this sample code for an identical CDR3. This chain joins TRBV4-1 and TRBJ1-5; D is possibly TRBD1 (5 bases). Trimming removed 0 bases at V and 4 bases at J, with 7 bases between. The CDR3 has 14 amino acids. The germline V gene has CDR1 MGHRA and CDR2 YSYEKL. CDR3 DNA sequence: TGCGCCAGCAGCCAAGAGGGGGGTAATCAGCCCCAGCATTTT. Amino acids: CASSQEGGNQPQHF.

This rearrangement joins TRBV15 to TRBJ2-7; D is perhaps TRBD1 or TRBD2 (5 bases each). The V end was cut by 4 bases, the J end by 3 bases, with 19 bases between. The CDR3 spans 16 residues. Germline V gene sequence: CDR1 LNHNV, CDR2 YYDKDF (reference sequence). The chain's CDR3 is CATSTLERGGSYEQYF. CDR3 sequence (DNA): TGTGCCACCAGCACCCTGGAGAGGGGTGGAAGCTACGAGCAGTACTTC.

The V gene is TRBV5-1, the J gene TRBJ2-5; 15 bases fit TRBD2. The V and J ends lost 0 bases and 4 bases, in that order; junction bases with no gene match: 7. The CDR3 length is 18 residues. Per germline, CDR1 SGHRS and CDR2 YFSETQ. CDR3 in amino acids: CASSLDGTSGGYIETQYF. CDR3 DNA sequence: TGCGCCAGCAGCTTGGACGGGACTAGCGGGGGGTACATAGAGACCCAGTACTTC.